Shown below are 25 T cell receptor beta chains from a single sample sequenced in a study of CD4+ T cells in melanoma. Assay: immunoSEQ multiplex PCR; the TCRdb copy retains only in-frame clones and omits some. The sample shows about 140,000 clones, 80% to 95% of them seen only once. The receptors derive from a human donor with melanoma.

The rearrangement joins TRBV5-1 to TRBJ1-2; a possible D gene is TRBD1 (5 bases). Trimming shortened V by 4 bases and J by 3 bases, and 7 bases separated the two germline ends. The CDR3 is 12 residues long. CDR1 is SGHRS and CDR2 is YFSETQ in the germline V gene. For the CDR3, the DNA is TGCGCCAGCAGCCAGGGAGACTATGGCTACACCTTC. Its translation: CASSQGDYGYTF.

The chain has TRBV5-1 and TRBJ2-3, with no clear D. The CDR3 is made up of 14 amino acids. CDR1 SGHRS and CDR2 YFSETQ come from the germline V gene. V lost 0 bases, J lost 2 bases, and 7 bases lay in between. The chain's CDR3 is CASSLGWDTDTQYF. CDR3 nucleotide sequence: TGCGCCAGCAGCTTGGGCTGGGACACAGATACGCAGTATTTT.

The chain uses TRBV30 and TRBJ1-2, with a weak D call TRBD1 (6 bases). CDR1 GTSNPN and CDR2 SVGIG come from the germline V gene (reference sequence). The germline V and J ends were trimmed by 7 bases and 4 bases, with 16 bases remaining between them. CDR3 length: 13 amino acids. The CDR3 loop is CAFQYRVGYGYTF. The DNA of the CDR3 is TGTGCCTTCCAATACAGGGTAGGCTATGGCTACACCTTC.

As for this clone: The sample has other DNA sequences that encode this CDR3 too. V usage is TRBV9 and J usage is TRBJ2-5, with TRBD1 matching 9 bases. CDR1 SGDLS and CDR2 YYNGEE come from the germline V gene. CDR3 length: 15 residues. V was pared by 0 bases and J by 5 bases, with 5 bases of the junction left unmatched. CDR3 amino acids: CASSVETGGGETQYF. The DNA of the CDR3 is TGTGCCAGCAGCGTAGAAACAGGGGGCGGGGAGACCCAGTACTTC.

The chain employs TRBV5-1 and TRBJ2-7; TRBD1 agrees at 7 bases. Germline V lookup: CDR1 SGHRS, CDR2 YFSETQ. The CDR3 contains 17 residues. The trim removed 4 bases at V and 6 bases at J, leaving 19 bases unmatched. CDR3 sequence (DNA): TGCGCCAGCAGCCCCAACCGACAGGGCCCAAAAATCGCCGAGCAGTACTTC. Protein product: CASSPNRQGPKIAEQYF. Variable domain in full (rest from reference TRBV5-1 and TRBJ2-7): KAGVTQTPRYLIKTRGQQVTLSCSPISGHRSVSWYQQTPGQGLQFLFEYFSETQRNKGNFPGRFSGRQFSNSRSEMNVSTLELGDSALYLCASSPNRQGPKIAEQYFGPGTRLTVT.

V is TRBV7-2 and J is TRBJ1-1, with TRBD1 identical over 7 bases. There are 13 residues in the CDR3. The V and J ends lost 2 bases and 4 bases, in that order; junction bases with no gene match: 1. Looked up from germline, CDR1 is SGHTA and CDR2 is FQGNSA. CDR3 loop: CASSLNRGTEAFF. DNA for the CDR3: TGTGCCAGCAGCTTAAACAGGGGCACTGAAGCTTTCTTT.

The chain links TRBV5-4 to TRBJ2-5; D perhaps matches TRBD2 (7 bases). Germline CDR1 reads SGHNT; CDR2 reads YYREEE (reference sequence). V was pared by 2 bases and J by 5 bases, with 16 bases between. The CDR3 has 15 residues. CDR3 region: CASSLGGGASETQYF. CDR3 DNA: TGTGCCAGCAGCTTAGGAGGGGGGGCCTCGGAGACCCAGTACTTC.

The sample holds one count of this clone. This chain joins TRBV19 and TRBJ1-2, with a weak D call TRBD1 (6 bases). The germline V gene encodes CDR1 LNHDA and CDR2 SQIVND (reference sequence). Trimming shortened V by 4 bases and J by 8 bases, and 20 bases separated the two germline ends. CDR3 length: 15 residues. This CDR3 is CASSNGGTGSGGYTF. CDR3 nucleotides: TGTGCCAGTAGTAATGGGGGAACAGGGTCGGGAGGCTACACCTTC.

The V and J genes are TRBV18 and TRBJ2-7, with a possible D match to TRBD1 (7 bases). Germline lookup yields CDR1 KGHSH and CDR2 LQKENI. The CDR3 has 13 residues. Trimming took off 6 bases at V and 4 bases at J, with 13 bases between the two ends. The CDR3 DNA is TGTGCCAGCTCGCGGGGACAGCTATACGAGCAGTACTTC. Protein sequence: CASSRGQLYEQYF.

This rearrangement joins TRBV5-4 to TRBJ2-3; TRBD2 might be the D (5 bases). CDR1 and CDR2 from the germline V gene are SGHNT and YYREEE (reference sequence). Trimming removed 5 bases at V and 6 bases at J, with 22 bases between. CDR3 length: 16 residues. CDR3 nucleotide sequence: TGTGCCAGCAGTTTGCGTTTGGTAGGGAGTTCGGATACGCAGTATTTT. This codes for CASSLRLVGSSDTQYF.

V is TRBV5-6 and J is TRBJ1-5; no definite D call. V was clipped by 1 base and J by 4 bases, with 6 bases between them. Per germline, CDR1 SGHDT and CDR2 YYEEEE. CDR3 length equals 13 residues. CDR3 bases: TGTGCCAGCAGCTTGAGACCAAATCAGCCCCAGCATTTT. Its translation is CASSLRPNQPQHF.

The V and J genes are TRBV7-2 and TRBJ2-7; unclear D gene. V dropped 6 bases and J dropped 0 bases, with 9 bases sitting between them. The germline V gene encodes CDR1 SGHTA and CDR2 FQGNSA. The CDR3 sequence is 13 residues long. Written as DNA, the CDR3 is TGTGCCAGCAGTCACGCAAGCTCCTACGAGCAGTACTTC. Translated: CASSHASSYEQYF.

This rearrangement joins TRBV5-1 to TRBJ2-4; tentative D call: TRBD1 (5 bases). V dropped 4 bases and J dropped 0 bases, with 17 bases sitting between them. Germline V gene data show CDR1 as SGHRS and CDR2 as YFSETQ. The CDR3 has 17 residues. The CDR3 protein is CASSKNTQGLAKNIQYF. CDR3 nucleotides: TGCGCCAGCAGCAAGAATACCCAGGGTTTAGCCAAAAACATTCAGTACTTC. The full variable domain, in which reference TRBV5-1 and TRBJ2-4 provide the parts outside the CDR3, is KAGVTQTPRYLIKTRGQQVTLSCSPISGHRSVSWYQQTPGQGLQFLFEYFSETQRNKGNFPGRFSGRQFSNSRSEMNVSTLELGDSALYLCASSKNTQGLAKNIQYFGAGTRLSVL.

Note on this clone: Other DNA sequences in the same sample also yield this CDR3. The gene calls are TRBV18 and TRBJ2-5; D is undetermined. Germline CDR1 reads KGHSH; CDR2 reads LQKENI. Trimming stripped 1 base from V and 4 bases from J, with 7 bases between. The CDR3 has 13 amino acids. CDR3 DNA sequence: TGTGCCAGCTCACCACAGGGTGGAGAGACCCAGTACTTC. Amino acid sequence: CASSPQGGETQYF. The full variable domain, its missing parts supplied by reference TRBV18 and TRBJ2-5, is NAGVMQNPRHLVRRRGQEARLRCSPMKGHSHVYWYRQLPEEGLKFMVYLQKENIIDESGMPKERFSAEFPKEGPSILRIQQVVRGDSAAYFCASSPQGGETQYFGPGTRLLVL.

The chain uses TRBV7-9 and TRBJ2-7, with 7 bases aligning to TRBD1. Trimming removed 5 bases from V and 5 bases from J; junction bases left unmatched: 3. Per germline, CDR1 SEHNR and CDR2 FQNEAQ (reference sequence). The CDR3 covers 12 residues. CDR3 sequence (DNA): TGTGCCAGCAGCCAAACAGGGGACGAGCAGTACTTC. Amino acids: CASSQTGDEQYF.

The V gene is TRBV6-1, the J gene TRBJ2-7; 10 bases are a match to TRBD1. V lost 2 bases and J lost 8; bases outside the gene matches: 15. Germline CDR1 MNHNS, CDR2 SASEGT. This CDR3 contains 17 residues. CDR3: CASSEQLGTGASTQQYF. CDR3 in DNA: TGTGCCAGCAGTGAACAGCTCGGGACAGGGGCCAGCACCCAGCAGTACTTC.

The J gene is TRBJ1-2, the V gene TRBV5-1; D uncertain. V lost 5 bases, J lost 4 bases, and 15 bases lay in between. The CDR3 length is 14 residues. Germline V gene sequence: CDR1 SGHRS, CDR2 YFSETQ. The CDR3 coding sequence is TGCGCCAGCAGTATTCCGGGGAGCACCTATGGCTACACCTTC. Translating it yields CASSIPGSTYGYTF.

This clone occurred once. The chain recombines TRBV29-1 with TRBJ1-4, with 8 bases aligning to TRBD1. The CDR3 has 12 amino acids. The J segment lost 7 bases and the V segment lost 7 bases, leaving 5 bases of the junction unmatched. The V gene's germline CDR1 is SQVTM and CDR2 ANQGSEA. The CDR3 loop is CSARGPGEKLFF. The DNA for the CDR3 is TGCAGCGCCAGGGGGCCAGGTGAAAAACTGTTTTTT. The variable domain in full, completed from reference TRBV29-1 and TRBJ1-4, reads SAVISQKPSRDICQRGTSLTIQCQVDSQVTMMFWYRQQPGQSLTLIATANQGSEATYESGFVIDKFPISRPNLTFSTLTVSNMSPEDSSIYLCSARGPGEKLFFGSGTQLSVL.

The chain carries TRBV7-8 and TRBJ2-5; possible D gene TRBD1, 5 bases. From germline, CDR1 is SGHVS and CDR2 FQNEAQ. The CDR3 spans 16 residues. V lost 1 base to trimming and J lost 4 bases, with 16 bases between them. The CDR3 is CASSLVLLRERETQYF. The CDR3 coding sequence is TGTGCCAGCAGCTTAGTATTACTCAGGGAACGAGAGACCCAGTACTTC.

The table lists this clone with a few counts. The chain joins TRBV5-6 to TRBJ1-2; D possibly corresponds to TRBD1 (5 bases). The germline V and J ends were trimmed by 0 bases and 3 bases, with 9 bases remaining between them. The CDR3 runs 14 residues. CDR1 SGHDT and CDR2 YYEEEE come from the germline V gene. The DNA for the CDR3 is TGTGCCAGCAGCTTGGTGACAGAGCACTATGGCTACACCTTC. Its translation: CASSLVTEHYGYTF.

This clone was picked up one time. This sequence joins TRBV27 and TRBJ1-6; perhaps TRBD1 as D (5 bases). The length of the CDR3 is 13 residues. The ends were cut back, 6 bases at V and 8 bases at J, with 11 bases in the middle. CDR1 MNHEY and CDR2 SMNVEV come from the germline V gene (reference sequence). CDR3 DNA: TGTGCCAGCAGGGACACGGCCTATTCACCCCTCCACTTT. Translated, it gives CASRDTAYSPLHF.

The chain joins TRBV6-6 to TRBJ2-1; D tentatively reads TRBD1 or TRBD2 (5 bases each). V was trimmed by 5 bases and J by 0 bases, leaving 11 bases between them. The CDR3 has 15 residues. Germline values: CDR1 MNHNY, CDR2 SVGAGI (reference sequence). CDR3 sequence (DNA): TGTGCCAGCAGTCCAGCAGGGAGCTCCTACAATGAGCAGTTCTTC. It specifies CASSPAGSSYNEQFF.

The chain has TRBV18 and TRBJ1-3, with a weak D call TRBD1 (5 bases). Germline assignment: CDR1 KGHSH and CDR2 LQKENI. CDR3 length: 16 amino acids. V gave up 4 bases and J gave up 2 bases, with 15 bases separating them. This CDR3 is CASSLDSLQPGNTIYF. CDR3 DNA sequence: TGTGCCAGCTCACTTGACAGTCTTCAACCTGGAAACACCATATATTTT.

The sample holds one count of this clone. The chain couples TRBV5-6 to TRBJ1-2; possibly TRBD1 for D (6 bases). The CDR3 totals 14 residues. V dropped 0 bases and J dropped 2 bases, with 8 bases sitting between them. The V gene's germline CDR1 is SGHDT and CDR2 YYEEEE. DNA for the CDR3: TGTGCCAGCAGCTTGGTAGGACAGAACTATGGCTACACCTTC. Its translation: CASSLVGQNYGYTF.

This clone showed up just a few times. This chain links TRBV7-9 with TRBJ2-1, with unresolved D. The V and J ends lost 4 bases and 10 bases respectively, with 11 bases between them. Germline lookup yields CDR1 SEHNR and CDR2 FQNEAQ (reference sequence). CDR3 size: 12 residues. In DNA, the CDR3 is TGTGCCAGCAGCTCGCAGTATAGGGAGCAGTTCTTC. Translation gives CASSSQYREQFF.